These T cell receptor beta chains were read from a single sample in a study of blood T cell repertoires in COVID-19. The assay was immunoSEQ multiplex PCR, and TCRdb's table has in-frame clones only and misses some. This sample has about 310,000 clones, with approximately 86% found just once. The sequencing sample was made of peripheral blood. These receptors were collected from a man in his 70s with acute or convalescent COVID-19. Each CDR3 is given with its conserved first and last residue. The order of the fields is V gene, D gene, J gene, clone size, CDR3 DNA, CDR3 protein. A D gene is named only where the DNA matches it firmly. Not every row has a clone size; where given, it reads once, few, many or a size class.

>TRBV7-8|TRBD1|TRBJ1-4|-
TGTGCCAGCAGCTCCCACTTGGGACAGGGGGAAAAACTGTTTTTT
CASSSHLGQGEKLFF
>TRBV12-5|-|TRBJ1-2|-
TGTGCTAGTGGTAGCGGATATGGCTACACCTTC
CASGSGYGYTF
>TRBV5-1|-|TRBJ1-6|-
TGCGCCAGCAGCCTAGGGACACCCACCTATAATTCACCCCTCCACTTT
CASSLGTPTYNSPLHF
>TRBV5-4|TRBD1|TRBJ2-1|-
TGTGCCAGCAGCCTTGGGGACAGAAGATACAATGAGCAGTTCTTC
CASSLGDRRYNEQFF
>TRBV7-2|-|TRBJ2-3|-
TGTGCCAGCAGCTTATTGAGAAGCACAGATACGCAGTATTTT
CASSLLRSTDTQYF
>TRBV5-6|TRBD1|TRBJ2-1|few
TGTGCCAGCAGCTTCGACAGGGTCCCCTACAATGAGCAGTTCTTC
CASSFDRVPYNEQFF
>TRBV29-1|TRBD2|TRBJ2-3|-
TGCAGCGTGTTCCGGACTAGCGCCCTTGGAGGCACAGATACGCAGTATTTT
CSVFRTSALGGTDTQYF
>TRBV5-5|-|TRBJ2-2|-
TGTGCCAGCAGCTTGCAGGGTCCGAACACCGGGGAGCTGTTTTTT
CASSLQGPNTGELFF
>TRBV9|TRBD2|TRBJ2-2|-
TGTGCCAGCAGCGTAGGGGCCGGGAGGGCGAACACCGGGGAGCTGTTTTTT
CASSVGAGRANTGELFF
>TRBV6-5|-|TRBJ1-5|-
TGTGCCAGCAGAAGAGACAGGTTTCGCAATCAGCCCCAGCATTTT
CASRRDRFRNQPQHF
>TRBV7-7|TRBD1|TRBJ1-2|-
TGTGCCAGCAGCTTGAGGGGGCCAGAATCTAACTATGGCTACACCTTC
CASSLRGPESNYGYTF